Below, one T cell receptor (beta chain) is given with its context. What it recognizes is unknown. The entry originates in a study of monozygotic twins with inflammatory bowel disease. Study-level points and caveats: IBD-affected twins scored below their healthy co-twins in TCRbeta diversity (inverse Simpson). Concordant and discordant twins showed no difference in repertoire similarity, possibly from limited power.

Per the germline V gene, CDR1 is SGHTA and CDR2 is FQGNSA. This CDR3 region has 17 residues. Two nested PCRs, roughly 17 and 9 cycles, amplified TCRalpha and TCRbeta cDNA. TCRdb reprocessed the 5' RACE reads, with one entry per CDR3 protein and no DNA. The sample has more than 300,000 distinct CDR3 sequences, and its top ten clones hold just over 2.5%. The chain joins TRBV7-2 to TRBJ1-5; checking the TCRdb D call of TRBD1 is not possible without DNA. Material: blood. The receptor's source is a human donor with ulcerative colitis or Crohn's disease, or a healthy co-twin of an affected twin (not recorded which). This chain's CDR3 is CASSLAPTGMSNQPQHF.